This T cell receptor beta chain is from a study of blood T cells in healthy people across ages. Around 10 milliliters of peripheral blood were drawn from each donor. V lost 6 bases, J lost 3 bases, and 4 bases stayed unmatched. CDR3 length: 12 residues. Per germline, CDR1 SQVTM and CDR2 ANQGSEA. Combining a sample-barcoded 5' primer with a J-beta primer mix, a second PCR ran for roughly 7 to 11 cycles. TCRdb ran MiXCR on the 5' RACE reads and lists one entry per CDR3 protein. The sample contains over 600,000 distinct CDR3 sequences, approximately 60% of which appear only once. The chain combines TRBV29-1 with TRBJ1-2, with 7 bases matching TRBD1. This clonotype was sampled from a man aged 40-55 years in good health. Input material: blood. CDR3 coding DNA: TGCAGCGTCGGACAGGCTGACTATGGCTACACCTTC. Amino acids: CSVGQADYGYTF. Full variable domain (missing parts from reference TRBV29-1 and TRBJ1-2): SAVISQKPSRDICQRGTSLTIQCQVDSQVTMMFWYRQQPGQSLTLIATANQGSEATYESGFVIDKFPISRPNLTFSTLTVSNMSPEDSSIYLCSVGQADYGYTFGSGTRLTVV.